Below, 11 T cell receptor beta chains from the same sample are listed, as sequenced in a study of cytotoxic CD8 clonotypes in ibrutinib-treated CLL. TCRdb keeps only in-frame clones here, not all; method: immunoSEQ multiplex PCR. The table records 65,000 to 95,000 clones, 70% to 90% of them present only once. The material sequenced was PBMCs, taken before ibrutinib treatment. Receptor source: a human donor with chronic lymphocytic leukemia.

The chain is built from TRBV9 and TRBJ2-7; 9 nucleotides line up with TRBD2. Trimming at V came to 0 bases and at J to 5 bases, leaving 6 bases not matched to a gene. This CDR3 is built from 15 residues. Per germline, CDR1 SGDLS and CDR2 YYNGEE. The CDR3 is CASSVEGASGNEQYF. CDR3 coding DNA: TGTGCCAGCAGCGTAGAAGGGGCTAGCGGGAACGAGCAGTACTTC.

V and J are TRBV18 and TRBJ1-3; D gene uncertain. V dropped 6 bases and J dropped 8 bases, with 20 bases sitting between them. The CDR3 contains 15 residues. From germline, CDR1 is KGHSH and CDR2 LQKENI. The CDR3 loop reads CASSPDAGLGDTIYF. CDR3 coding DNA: TGTGCCAGCTCCCCCGATGCAGGCCTCGGGGACACCATATATTTT.

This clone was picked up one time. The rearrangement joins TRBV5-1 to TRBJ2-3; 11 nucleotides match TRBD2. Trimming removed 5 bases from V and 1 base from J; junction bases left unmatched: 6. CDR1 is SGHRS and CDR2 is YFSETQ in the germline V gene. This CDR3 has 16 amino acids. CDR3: CASRPGLAGGTDTQYF. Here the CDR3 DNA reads TGCGCCAGCAGACCCGGACTAGCGGGCGGCACAGATACGCAGTATTTT.

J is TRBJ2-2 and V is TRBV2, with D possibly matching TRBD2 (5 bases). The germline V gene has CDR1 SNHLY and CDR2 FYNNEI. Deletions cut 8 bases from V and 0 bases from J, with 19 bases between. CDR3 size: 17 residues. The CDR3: CASDYLGSLANTGELFF. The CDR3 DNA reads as TGTGCCAGCGACTACTTAGGATCCCTCGCGAACACCGGGGAGCTGTTTTTT.

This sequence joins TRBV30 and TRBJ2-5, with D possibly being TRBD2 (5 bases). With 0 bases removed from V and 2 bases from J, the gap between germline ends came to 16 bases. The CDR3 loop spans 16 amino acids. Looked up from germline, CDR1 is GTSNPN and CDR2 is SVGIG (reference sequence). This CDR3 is CAWSVGLARLQETQYF. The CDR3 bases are TGTGCCTGGAGTGTAGGTCTAGCAAGGCTGCAAGAGACCCAGTACTTC.

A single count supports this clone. CDR3 in DNA: TGTGCCAGCAGTTCCCTTAGCGGGAGGGACACAGATACGCAGTATTTT. It specifies CASSSLSGRDTDTQYF. The J gene is TRBJ2-3, the V gene TRBV6-5, with TRBD2 identical over 11 bases. Germline trimming cut 4 bases from V and 2 bases from J; bases unmatched to any gene: 5. Germline lookup yields CDR1 MNHEY and CDR2 SVGAGI. The CDR3 length is 16 residues.

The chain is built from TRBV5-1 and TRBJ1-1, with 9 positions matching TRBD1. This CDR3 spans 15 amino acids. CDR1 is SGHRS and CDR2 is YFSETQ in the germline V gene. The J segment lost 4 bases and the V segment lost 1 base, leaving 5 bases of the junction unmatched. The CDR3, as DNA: TGCGCCAGCAGCTTGTCCCTGACAGGGGGCACTGAAGCTTTCTTT. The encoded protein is CASSLSLTGGTEAFF.

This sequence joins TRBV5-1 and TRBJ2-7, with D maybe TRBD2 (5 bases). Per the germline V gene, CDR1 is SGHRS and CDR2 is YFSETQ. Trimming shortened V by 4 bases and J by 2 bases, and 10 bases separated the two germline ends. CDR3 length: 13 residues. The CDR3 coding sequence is TGCGCCAGCAGCGGAGGTTCGGCCTACGAGCAGTACTTC. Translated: CASSGGSAYEQYF.

CDR3 sequence (DNA): TGTGCCAGCAGCTTAGTGGCAGGGGGTCACTACGAGCAGTACTTC. Amino acids: CASSLVAGGHYEQYF. The rearrangement links TRBV11-1 to TRBJ2-7; 7 bases line up with TRBD1. The V gene's germline CDR1 is SGHAT and CDR2 FQDESV (reference sequence). The trim removed 1 base at V and 3 bases at J, leaving 6 bases unmatched. CDR3 length: 15 amino acids.

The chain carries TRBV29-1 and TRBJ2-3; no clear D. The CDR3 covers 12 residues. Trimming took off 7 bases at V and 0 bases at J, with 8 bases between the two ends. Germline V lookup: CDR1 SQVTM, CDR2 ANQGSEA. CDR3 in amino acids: CSGALSTDTQYF. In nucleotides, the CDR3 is TGCAGCGGGGCCCTCAGCACAGATACGCAGTATTTT.

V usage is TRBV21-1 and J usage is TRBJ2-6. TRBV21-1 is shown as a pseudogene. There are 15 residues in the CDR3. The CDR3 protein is CASSKHPSGANVLTF. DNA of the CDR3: TGTGCCAGCAGCAAACACCCCTCTGGGGCCAACGTCCTGACTTTC.